This T cell receptor beta chain was recovered during a study of PD-L1 blockade in urothelial cancer. As for the study in general: Per blood sample, T cells had a median of 141,255. Study results and caveats: Prediction of better survival came from below-median pretreatment blood TCR clonality.

PCRs were each spiked with synthetic TCR analog templates. The repertoire was sequenced with immunoSEQ multiplex PCR; TCRdb's copy has only in-frame clones and lacks some. The data hold tens of thousands of clones, with 70% to 90% observed a single time. Note on this clone: Its specificity is unknown.

Specified time point: pretreatment peripheral blood. Samples were collected from each patient before treatment and during treatment. Each patient gave between 1 and 8 of them in total. This CDR3 spans 17 amino acids. This specimen consisted of PBMCs, obtained around atezolizumab (anti-PD-L1) treatment. The J gene is TRBJ2-7, the V gene TRBV21-1; the DNA was not compared with TRBD1, the D call given in the table. TRBV21-1 is flagged as a pseudogene. This TCR derives from a man between 60 and 75 years old with urothelial cancer. CDR3 amino acids: CASSKARDRLPSYEQYF. CDR3 DNA sequence: TGTGCCAGCAGCAAAGCGAGGGACAGATTACCCTCCTACGAGCAGTACTTC.